This entry lists 18 T cell receptor beta chains sequenced from one sample in a study of T cell responses to AZD1222 COVID-19 vaccine. TCRdb's copy holds only in-frame clones and misses some; the assay was immunoSEQ multiplex PCR. The table lists about 150,000 clones, roughly 88% of them singletons. The specimen comprised peripheral blood, sampled on day 0 of AZD1222 vaccination. All receptors derive from an adult in good health.

The chain uses TRBV28 and TRBJ1-6; D is possibly TRBD1 (6 bases). V was shortened by 5 bases and J by 7 bases, with 18 bases between the two germline ends. The CDR3 has 16 residues. Germline V CDR1 and CDR2: MDHEN, SYDVKM. The CDR3 sequence: CASSAPIQGGNSPLHF. The CDR3 region has the DNA TGTGCCAGCAGTGCCCCAATACAGGGAGGGAATTCACCCCTCCACTTT. The variable domain in full, with the rest retrieved from reference TRBV28 and TRBJ1-6, is DVKVTQSSRYLVKRTGEKVFLECVQDMDHENMFWYRQDPGLGLRLIYFSYDVKMKEKGDIPEGYSVSREKKERFSLILESASTNQTSMYLCASSAPIQGGNSPLHFGNGTRLTVT.

The chain is built from TRBV27 and TRBJ2-3, with D tentatively TRBD1 (6 bases). This CDR3 has 16 amino acids. Germline CDR1 MNHEY, CDR2 SMNVEV (reference sequence). The V gene lost 0 bases and the J gene lost 3 bases, with 13 bases spanning the gap. CDR3 nucleotide sequence: TGTGCCAGCAGTTTATCCGGCAGGGGTTTGACAGATACGCAGTATTTT. Protein sequence: CASSLSGRGLTDTQYF.

The V and J genes are TRBV14 and TRBJ2-5; 14 nucleotides align to TRBD2. J gave up 5 bases and V 4 bases, and 9 bases lay outside the gene matches. The CDR3 has 17 residues. CDR1 SGHDN and CDR2 FVKESK come from the germline V gene. In nucleotides, the CDR3 is TGTGCCAGCAGCCCGGGACTAGCGGGAGAAAGGCTGGAGACCCAGTACTTC. The encoded protein is CASSPGLAGERLETQYF.

The chain is built from TRBV27 and TRBJ1-2; 7 nucleotides match TRBD1. V was clipped by 0 bases and J by 5 bases; unmatched bases: 9. The CDR3 has 16 residues. Germline CDR1 and CDR2: MNHEY and SMNVEV (reference sequence). CDR3 DNA: TGTGCCAGCAGTTTATCGGGTCGACAGGGAGATTATGGCTACACCTTC. Translation: CASSLSGRQGDYGYTF.

The CDR3 protein is CASRQTGAGTQYF. CDR3 DNA: TGTGCCAGCAGACAGACAGGGGCGGGTACGCAGTATTTT. This chain connects TRBV5-4 to TRBJ2-3; TRBD1 aligns across 8 bases. V was pared by 5 bases and J by 8 bases, with 7 bases of the junction left unmatched. The CDR3 is 13 amino acids. CDR1 is SGHNT, CDR2 YYREEE, per germline (reference sequence).

The chain combines TRBV3-1 (or the pseudogene TRBV3-2) with TRBJ2-5; TRBD2 is a possible D gene (6 bases). The CDR3 is 15 amino acids. Germline lookup yields CDR1 LGHDT and CDR2 YNNKEL (reference sequence). The V gene lost 0 bases and the J gene lost 7 bases, with 15 bases spanning the gap. The CDR3 region is CASSQDGGKFGTQYF. The DNA for the CDR3 is TGTGCCAGCAGCCAAGATGGAGGGAAATTCGGGACCCAGTACTTC.

This clone has only a few counts. V gene TRBV9 combines with J gene TRBJ2-7; 10 nucleotides line up with TRBD1. CDR1 and CDR2 (germline): SGDLS, YYNGEE. The ends lost 2 bases at V and 5 bases at J; junction bases unmatched: 4. The CDR3 contains 14 residues. CDR3 sequence: CASSVGQGYDEQYF. CDR3 coding DNA: TGTGCCAGCAGCGTGGGACAGGGGTACGACGAGCAGTACTTC.

The chain recombines TRBV18 with TRBJ2-1; maybe TRBD2 (5 bases). Germline V gene data show CDR1 as KGHSH and CDR2 as LQKENI. The CDR3 has 13 amino acids. Trimming took 8 bases from V and 7 from J, leaving 15 bases between them. CDR3 in amino acids: CASRGSTRNEQFF. CDR3 in DNA: TGTGCCAGCCGCGGGTCAACTAGGAATGAGCAGTTCTTC.

The chain links TRBV25-1 to TRBJ1-3; no firm D call. CDR3 length: 14 residues. Germline V lookup: CDR1 MGHDK, CDR2 SYGVNS. Trimming removed 3 bases at V and 3 bases at J, with 9 bases between. The chain's CDR3 is CASSEAGFGNTIYF. CDR3 bases: TGTGCCAGCAGTGAGGCGGGATTTGGAAACACCATATATTTT.

The V and J genes are TRBV5-6 and TRBJ1-4; unclear D gene. V lost 2 bases to trimming and J lost 0 bases, with 11 bases between them. The CDR3 extends over 16 amino acids. The V gene's germline CDR1 is SGHDT and CDR2 YYEEEE. CDR3 in amino acids: CASSLFRRATNEKLFF. The CDR3 DNA reads as TGTGCCAGCAGCTTATTTAGGAGGGCAACTAATGAAAAACTGTTTTTT.

The J gene is TRBJ2-3, the V gene TRBV7-8; TRBD2 might be the D (6 bases). The germline CDR1 and CDR2 sequences are SGHVS and FQNEAQ. The V end lost 5 bases, the J end lost 6 bases, and 15 bases lay between the germline ends. The CDR3 is 14 amino acids. The CDR3 DNA follows: TGTGCCAGCAGCCCCGGGACTCGGGGTGATACGCAGTATTTT. Protein product: CASSPGTRGDTQYF. Full variable domain (missing parts from reference TRBV7-8 and TRBJ2-3): GAGVSQSPRYKVAKRGQDVALRCDPISGHVSLFWYQQALGQGPEFLTYFQNEAQLDKSGLPSDRFFAERPEGSVSTLKIQRTQQEDSAVYLCASSPGTRGDTQYFGPGTRLTVL.

CDR3 nucleotides: TGCAGCGGGGGACAGAACCAAGAGACCCAGTACTTC. Protein: CSGGQNQETQYF. The rearrangement links TRBV29-1 to TRBJ2-5; TRBD1 matches 7 bases. This CDR3 is 12 amino acids long. The germline V gene encodes CDR1 SQVTM and CDR2 ANQGSEA. Trimming took 7 bases from V and 0 from J; bases not matched to a gene: 2.

This sequence joins TRBV7-2 and TRBJ1-2, with TRBD1 identical over 8 bases. Germline assignment: CDR1 SGHTA and CDR2 FQGNSA. This CDR3 region has 14 residues. V lost 5 bases and J lost 0; bases outside the gene matches: 2. CDR3 protein: CASSPDRANYGYTF. In DNA form, the CDR3 reads TGTGCCAGCAGCCCGGACAGGGCTAACTATGGCTACACCTTC.

In this sample, this clone turned up a few times. V usage is TRBV7-8 and J usage is TRBJ2-1; 10 bases are a match to TRBD2. CDR1 and CDR2 (germline): SGHVS, FQNEAQ. This CDR3 has 16 residues. J gave up 4 bases and V 1 base, and 4 bases lay outside the gene matches. CDR3 sequence (DNA): TGTGCCAGCAGCTTAGGAGCGGGAGGGGGGTACAATGAGCAGTTCTTC. This encodes CASSLGAGGGYNEQFF.

This clone has only one observation. The chain is built from TRBV5-1 and TRBJ2-5; 7 bases match TRBD1. V gave up 4 bases and J gave up 5 bases; unmatched junction bases: 14. The CDR3 has 16 residues. CDR1 is SGHRS, CDR2 YFSETQ, per germline. The CDR3 DNA reads TGCGCCAGCAGCCTAACCGGGACAGTTGGCCCTGAGACCCAGTACTTC. It yields the protein CASSLTGTVGPETQYF.

The CDR3 DNA reads TGTGCCAGCAGTGTTGAGACTAGCGGGAACCAATTCTACGAGCAGTACTTC. Its protein product is CASSVETSGNQFYEQYF. The V and J genes are TRBV6-1 and TRBJ2-7; 11 positions agree with TRBD2. This CDR3 comprises 17 residues. Germline V gene sequence: CDR1 MNHNS, CDR2 SASEGT. V dropped 4 bases and J dropped 3; count of bases not matched to a gene: 11.

The count of this clone is one. The CDR3 loop is CASSDPGAGTGELFF. DNA for the CDR3: TGTGCCAGCAGTGACCCAGGGGCGGGGACCGGGGAGCTGTTTTTT. The chain recombines TRBV25-1 with TRBJ2-2; D tentatively fits TRBD1 or TRBD2 (6 bases each). This CDR3 is 15 amino acids long. The germline V and J ends were trimmed by 3 bases and 5 bases, with 13 bases remaining between them. The germline V gene encodes CDR1 MGHDK and CDR2 SYGVNS.

The chain combines TRBV19 with TRBJ1-3; TRBD1 might be the D (5 bases). V dropped 3 bases and J dropped 0 bases, with 15 bases sitting between them. From germline, CDR1 is LNHDA and CDR2 SQIVND (reference sequence). This CDR3 has 17 residues. CDR3 nucleotides: TGTGCCAGTAGTATCAAGACAGTCGGCCCCTCTGGAAACACCATATATTTT. Its translation: CASSIKTVGPSGNTIYF.